The 13 T cell receptor beta chains listed next were all sequenced from one sample in a study of shared clonotypes between healthy human individuals. Libraries were prepared by immunoSEQ multiplex PCR; TCRdb keeps only in-frame clonotypes and omits some of them. Of 700,000 to 950,000 clones listed, approximately 96% are singletons. Only CD45RO-negative cells positively selected for CCR7 counted as naive CD8 cells, so terminally differentiated effector memory CD45RA+ cells were excluded. The specimen sequenced was naive CD8+ T cells sorted from blood. These TCRs come from a young man in good health.

This chain connects TRBV5-1 to TRBJ2-7; 12 bases match TRBD2. Germline V lookup: CDR1 SGHRS, CDR2 YFSETQ. The CDR3 runs 13 residues. The trim removed 7 bases at V and 3 bases at J, leaving 2 bases unmatched. The CDR3 nucleotides are TGCGCCAGCGGACTAGCGGGACGCTACGAGCAGTACTTC. Encoded protein: CASGLAGRYEQYF.

The chain couples TRBV11-2 to TRBJ1-1; no clear D gene. This CDR3 has 14 residues. V gave up 3 bases and J gave up 4 bases, with 12 bases separating them. The germline gives CDR1 SGHAT, CDR2 FQNNGV. This CDR3 reads CASSFSERVTEAFF. CDR3 in DNA: TGTGCCAGCAGCTTCAGCGAGCGGGTCACTGAAGCTTTCTTT.

This rearrangement joins TRBV28 to TRBJ1-4, with TRBD1 as a possible D gene (5 bases). The CDR3 runs to 14 residues. Germline lookup yields CDR1 MDHEN and CDR2 SYDVKM. V was pared by 2 bases and J by 6 bases, with 10 bases between. CDR3 loop: CASSLQGLDEKLFF. The CDR3 DNA follows: TGTGCCAGCAGTTTACAGGGTCTCGATGAAAAACTGTTTTTT.

The rearrangement uses TRBV9 and TRBJ2-3; the D is unclear. The V end lost 1 base, the J end lost 1 base, and 4 bases lay between the germline ends. CDR1 is SGDLS and CDR2 is YYNGEE in the germline V gene. The CDR3 sequence is 13 residues long. The chain's CDR3 is CASSVQGTDTQYF. The CDR3 region has the DNA TGTGCCAGCAGCGTACAGGGCACAGATACGCAGTATTTT.

The chain recombines TRBV27 with TRBJ1-1; D is unclear. Looked up from germline, CDR1 is MNHEY and CDR2 is SMNVEV (reference sequence). This CDR3 has 9 residues. The V and J ends lost 5 bases and 10 bases respectively, with 5 bases between them. The CDR3 region is CASSKGAFF. In DNA, the CDR3 is TGTGCCAGCAGTAAGGGAGCTTTCTTT.

V usage is TRBV29-1 and J usage is TRBJ1-4; D might be TRBD1 (5 bases). The germline V and J ends were trimmed by 5 bases and 7 bases, with 14 bases remaining between them. Per the germline V gene, CDR1 is SQVTM and CDR2 is ANQGSEA. The CDR3 covers 13 residues. CDR3 sequence: CSVHQQGGEKLFF. The CDR3 nucleotides are TGCAGCGTTCACCAGCAGGGCGGTGAAAAACTGTTTTTT.

This clone occurred a few times. Other DNA sequences of this sample code for an identical CDR3. V and J are TRBV5-1 and TRBJ2-2, with 7 bases matching TRBD1. The CDR3 is 14 residues long. The germline V gene encodes CDR1 SGHRS and CDR2 YFSETQ. J was trimmed by 6 bases and V by 0 bases; bases with no gene match: 2. In nucleotides, the CDR3 is TGCGCCAGCAGCTTGGAGGGGGCAGCCGGGGAGCTGTTTTTT. Amino acids: CASSLEGAAGELFF.

J is TRBJ1-2 and V is TRBV9, with TRBD1 as a possible D gene (5 bases). V lost 4 bases to trimming and J lost 4 bases, with 17 bases between them. The CDR3 covers 15 residues. Germline loops: CDR1 SGDLS, CDR2 YYNGEE. Written as DNA, the CDR3 is TGTGCCAGCAGCCCAGTGGGGCGGACCATCTATGGCTACACCTTC. Protein product: CASSPVGRTIYGYTF.

This clone was picked up one time. The sample carries other DNA sequences with the same CDR3. This chain links TRBV27 with TRBJ2-7; 7 bases agree with TRBD1. The length of the CDR3 is 15 residues. Germline CDR1 and CDR2: MNHEY and SMNVEV (reference sequence). V shed 0 bases, J shed 0 bases, and the junction held 2 bases outside the gene matches. The CDR3 nucleotides are TGTGCCAGCAGTTTATCGACAGGGAGCTCCTACGAGCAGTACTTC. Protein sequence: CASSLSTGSSYEQYF.

The rearrangement joins TRBV2 to TRBJ2-5, with TRBD1 matching 9 bases. CDR3 length equals 17 residues. Germline V gene lookup returns CDR1 SNHLY and CDR2 FYNNEI. V shed 1 base, J shed 0 bases, and the junction held 6 bases outside the gene matches. The CDR3 DNA reads TGTGCCAGCAGTGAAGTACAGGGGGCTTTGTACCAAGAGACCCAGTACTTC. Protein sequence: CASSEVQGALYQETQYF.

The J gene is TRBJ2-7, the V gene TRBV4-3, with D maybe TRBD2 (5 bases). Trimming removed 1 base from V and 1 base from J, with 11 bases in between. Germline-derived CDR1 and CDR2 are LGHNA and YSLEER. There are 15 residues in the CDR3. CDR3 in amino acids: CASSQGFSGSYEQYF. The CDR3 nucleotides are TGCGCCAGCAGCCAAGGCTTCAGCGGTTCCTACGAGCAGTACTTC.

The V gene is TRBV28, the J gene TRBJ1-1; D may be TRBD1 (5 bases). CDR1 is MDHEN and CDR2 is SYDVKM in the germline V gene. The V end was cut by 6 bases, the J end by 1 base, with 12 bases between. This CDR3 has 14 amino acids. The CDR3 is CASSAGPGNTEAFF. The CDR3, as DNA: TGTGCCAGCAGCGCAGGGCCAGGGAACACTGAAGCTTTCTTT.

The chain uses TRBV25-1 and TRBJ2-2; 11 bases are a match to TRBD2. Germline CDR1 reads MGHDK; CDR2 reads SYGVNS. This CDR3 is 17 amino acids long. Trimming cost V 6 bases and J 6 bases; bases outside gene matches: 12. CDR3 sequence reads: CASSEGLAGGMAGELFF. CDR3 bases: TGTGCCAGCAGCGAGGGTCTAGCGGGAGGAATGGCCGGGGAGCTGTTTTTT.